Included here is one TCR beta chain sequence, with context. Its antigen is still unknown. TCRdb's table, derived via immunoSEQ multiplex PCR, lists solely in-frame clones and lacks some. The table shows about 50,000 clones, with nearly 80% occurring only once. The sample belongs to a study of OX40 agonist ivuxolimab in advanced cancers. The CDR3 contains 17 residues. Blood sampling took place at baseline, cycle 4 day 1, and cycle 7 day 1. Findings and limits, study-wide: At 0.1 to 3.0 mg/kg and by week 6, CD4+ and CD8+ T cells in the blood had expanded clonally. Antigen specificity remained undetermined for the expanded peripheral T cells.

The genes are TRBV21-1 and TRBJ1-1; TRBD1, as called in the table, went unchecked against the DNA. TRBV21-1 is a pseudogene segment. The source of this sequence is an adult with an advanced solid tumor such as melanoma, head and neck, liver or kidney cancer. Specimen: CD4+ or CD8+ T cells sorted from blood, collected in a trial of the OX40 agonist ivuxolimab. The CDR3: CASSKEAHRAKNTEAFF. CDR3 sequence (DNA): TGTGCCAGCAGCAAAGAAGCGCACAGGGCAAAAAACACTGAAGCTTTCTTT.